This is a list of T cell receptor beta chains from one sample in a study of OX40 agonist ivuxolimab in advanced cancers. Here immunoSEQ multiplex PCR was the method, and the copy in TCRdb shows in-frame clones only, minus some. The table includes more than 70,000 clones, approximately 80% detected once. The sequences come from CD4+ or CD8+ T cells sorted from blood, collected in a trial of the OX40 agonist ivuxolimab. Source of these receptors: an adult with an advanced solid tumor such as melanoma, head and neck, liver or kidney cancer. The CDR3 runs from the conserved cysteine through the conserved F or W. Each record gives: J gene, CDR3 length, D gene, clone size, V gene, CDR3 DNA, CDR3 protein. D genes are given only for firm matches. Only part of the rows carry a size: once, few, many, or a class if the clone is expanded.

TRBJ2-2,16,-,-,TRBV10-1,TGCGCCAGCAGTGAGTCGAAACGTGGGAAATCCGGGGAGCTGTTTTTT,CASSESKRGKSGELFF
TRBJ2-3,17,-,-,TRBV18,TGTGCCAGCTCACGTTCAGGTGTCGGAACTAGCACAGATACGCAGTATTTT,CASSRSGVGTSTDTQYF
TRBJ1-2,14,-,many,TRBV27,TGTGCCAGCAGTTTCGGTCCCTCGGGCTATGGCTACACCTTC,CASSFGPSGYGYTF
TRBJ2-5,17,TRBD2,-,TRBV5-1,TGCGCCAGCAGCTTGTTGGGACTAGCGGGAGGGGGAGAGACCCAGTACTTC,CASSLLGLAGGGETQYF
TRBJ1-1,17,TRBD1,-,TRBV2,TGTGCCAGCCGGGTCCCGGGACAGGGAAACCCCCACACTGAAGCTTTCTTT,CASRVPGQGNPHTEAFF
TRBJ1-1,13,-,-,TRBV7-2,TGTGCCAGCAGCTTAACCCAGGACACTGAAGCTTTCTTT,CASSLTQDTEAFF
TRBJ2-5,14,TRBD1,-,TRBV5-4,TGTGCCAGCAGCGGTACAGGGGGCCAAGAGACCCAGTACTTC,CASSGTGGQETQYF
TRBJ2-7,12,-,-,TRBV19,TGTGCCAGTAGTAGGGGCAGTTACGAGCAGTACTTC,CASSRGSYEQYF
TRBJ2-3,14,-,-,TRBV7-3,TGTGCCAGCAGCCCCTCACAAACCACAGATACGCAGTATTTT,CASSPSQTTDTQYF
TRBJ1-5,14,-,-,TRBV18,TGTGCCAGCTCACCAGGAAACCCCAATCAGCCCCAGCATTTT,CASSPGNPNQPQHF
TRBJ1-1,13,-,once,TRBV27,TGTGCCAGCAATCGGGACACGAACACTGAAGCTTTCTTT,CASNRDTNTEAFF
TRBJ1-1,12,-,few,TRBV18,TGTGCCAGCTCACCACGCCCAACTGAAGCTTTCTTT,CASSPRPTEAFF
TRBJ2-3,16,TRBD2,-,TRBV5-1,TGCGCCAGCAGCTCCGGGACTAGCGGGGGGTCTGATACGCAGTATTTT,CASSSGTSGGSDTQYF
TRBJ1-2,16,TRBD1,once,TRBV5-1,TGCGCCAGCAGCTTGGCCGACAGGGGCAACAACTATGGCTACACCTTC,CASSLADRGNNYGYTF
TRBJ1-3,13,-,-,TRBV5-1,TGCGCCAGCAGCGGTGACTCTGGAAACACCATATATTTT,CASSGDSGNTIYF
TRBJ1-3,17,TRBD1,-,TRBV7-9,TGTGCCAGCAGCTCACGGGACAGAAAACTCTCTGGAAACACCATATATTTT,CASSSRDRKLSGNTIYF
TRBJ1-1,13,-,-,TRBV7-9,TGTGCCAGCAGCTTACCCCCCGGTACTGAAGCTTTCTTT,CASSLPPGTEAFF
TRBJ1-2,14,-,-,TRBV27,TGTGCCAGCGGTGAGTTGGGGATCCGCTATGGCTACACCTTC,CASGELGIRYGYTF
TRBJ2-1,15,-,-,TRBV5-1,TGCGCCAGCAGAAGGGCGGGGACGTCCTACAATGAGCAGTTCTTC,CASRRAGTSYNEQFF
TRBJ2-7,15,-,few,TRBV7-9,TGTGCCAGCAGCGCGTGGGGGGCAAGCTCCTACGAGCAGTACTTC,CASSAWGASSYEQYF
TRBJ1-1,14,-,-,TRBV7-2,TGTGCCAGCAGCTCTGGGCTAAAGAACACTGAAGCTTTCTTT,CASSSGLKNTEAFF
TRBJ2-3,14,-,-,TRBV5-1,TGCGCCAGCAGCTCCGGGACGGTGGACGATACGCAGTATTTT,CASSSGTVDDTQYF
TRBJ2-7,16,TRBD2,-,TRBV5-5,TGTGCCAGCAGCCCGAAGATGATGAGCGGGAGATCCGAGCAGTACTTC,CASSPKMMSGRSEQYF
TRBJ2-7,12,-,once,TRBV30,TGTGCCTGGAGTGTAGGCGTCTACGAGCAGTACTTC,CAWSVGVYEQYF
TRBJ1-2,15,TRBD1,-,TRBV4-2,TGTGCCAGCAGCCAGAGGGGGCGGGTAGTATATGGCTACACCTTC,CASSQRGRVVYGYTF
TRBJ2-2,16,-,-,TRBV5-1,TGCGCCAGCAGCTTGGTCGGGGGCTTGAACACCGGGGAGCTGTTTTTT,CASSLVGGLNTGELFF
TRBJ2-1,17,TRBD2,-,TRBV15,TGTGCCACCACCCTGCATAAGCTTGCTAGCGGGAGGAATGAGCAGTTCTTC,CATTLHKLASGRNEQFF
TRBJ1-1,13,-,-,TRBV19,TGTGCCAGTAAAGGGGACTGGTACACTGAAGCTTTCTTT,CASKGDWYTEAFF
TRBJ2-1,15,TRBD2,few,TRBV5-4,TGTGCCAGCAGCTTTCTAGCGGGGGGGCCCGGTGAGCAGTTCTTC,CASSFLAGGPGEQFF
TRBJ1-1,13,-,-,TRBV19,TGTGCCAGTAGTGGGCTGAGGTGGACTGAAGCTTTCTTT,CASSGLRWTEAFF
TRBJ2-3,16,TRBD1,-,TRBV7-8,TGTGCCAGCAGCTCCCGACAGGGCACGGGAACAGATACGCAGTATTTT,CASSSRQGTGTDTQYF
TRBJ2-2,16,-,once,TRBV28,TGTGCCAGCAGTTTATGGCCTGCGAAAAACACCGGGGAGCTGTTTTTT,CASSLWPAKNTGELFF
TRBJ1-4,16,TRBD1,few,TRBV18,TGTGCCAGCTCACGTGTGACAGGGACGAGTAATGAAAAACTGTTTTTT,CASSRVTGTSNEKLFF
TRBJ2-1,12,-,-,TRBV7-9,TGTGCCAGCAGCTTATCTGGGACCGAGCAGTTCTTC,CASSLSGTEQFF
TRBJ2-3,14,TRBD1,-,TRBV2,TGTGCCAGCAAAACCGGGACAGCAACAGATACGCAGTATTTT,CASKTGTATDTQYF
TRBJ1-4,15,TRBD1,-,TRBV30,TGTGCCTGGAGTGTACCGGGACAGGGGCGAGAAAAACTGTTTTTT,CAWSVPGQGREKLFF
TRBJ2-3,12,-,-,TRBV7-9,TGTGCCAGCAGCTTTGGGACAGATACGCAGTATTTT,CASSFGTDTQYF
TRBJ2-1,16,TRBD1,-,TRBV5-1,TGCGCCAGCAGCTTGGAATGGGGACAGGGGGGCAATGAGCAGTTCTTC,CASSLEWGQGGNEQFF
TRBJ2-4,15,TRBD2,-,TRBV6-5,TGTGCCAGCAGTACATCGGGACTAGAGGGGAACATTCAGTACTTC,CASSTSGLEGNIQYF
TRBJ2-3,12,-,-,TRBV2,TGTGCCAGCACTTCTAGCACAGATACGCAGTATTTT,CASTSSTDTQYF
TRBJ2-1,16,TRBD2,-,TRBV27,TGTGCCAGCAGGCCCCTGGCGGGGGGCAGAATGAATGAGCAGTTCTTC,CASRPLAGGRMNEQFF
TRBJ1-2,13,-,-,TRBV6-6,TGTGCCAGCAGTTACGGGGACATACATGGCTACACCTTC,CASSYGDIHGYTF
TRBJ1-2,14,-,-,TRBV2,TGTGCCAGCGCGGCTACTTTGTATAACTATGGCTACACCTTC,CASAATLYNYGYTF
TRBJ1-2,18,TRBD1,-,TRBV13,TGTGCCAGCAGCCCCCTACAGGGGTGGGGGATAGCTAACTATGGCTACACCTTC,CASSPLQGWGIANYGYTF
TRBJ2-2,16,TRBD1,-,TRBV7-3,TGTGCCAGCAGCTTAGGGGACAGACCGAACACCGGGGAGCTGTTTTTT,CASSLGDRPNTGELFF
TRBJ2-3,16,TRBD1,-,TRBV7-9,TGTGCCAGCAGCATGGGACAGCTCTTTAGCACAGATACGCAGTATTTT,CASSMGQLFSTDTQYF
TRBJ2-7,16,TRBD2,-,TRBV7-2,TGTGCCAGCAGCTTAACCCCTAGCGGGCCAACCTACGAGCAGTACTTC,CASSLTPSGPTYEQYF
TRBJ2-3,14,TRBD2,once,TRBV7-2,TGTGCCAGCAGCCGGAGCGGGGCCGGAGATACGCAGTATTTT,CASSRSGAGDTQYF
TRBJ1-2,14,-,-,TRBV28,TGTGCCAGCAGTTTATCCCGGGGGGTCTATGGCTACACCTTC,CASSLSRGVYGYTF
TRBJ2-1,16,TRBD2,-,TRBV18,TGTGCCAGCTCACCACTTCGGACTAGCGGCTACAATGAGCAGTTCTTC,CASSPLRTSGYNEQFF
TRBJ1-2,13,-,-,TRBV19,TGTGCCAGTAGTATAACGGGGAAGGGCGGCTACACCTTC,CASSITGKGGYTF